The next 18 T cell receptor beta chains were all read from a single sample in a study of shared clonotypes between healthy human individuals. Clones were sequenced by immunoSEQ multiplex PCR, and TCRdb holds only the in-frame ones, with some missing. The table lists approximately 500,000 clones, approximately 78% of them singletons. Sequenced: PBMCs. Receptors were obtained from a middle-aged woman in good health. Some clones in this sample may be carry-over from other donors' samples.

This sequence joins TRBV7-8 and TRBJ2-7; 8 bases line up with TRBD1. Germline CDR1 SGHVS, CDR2 FQNEAQ. Trimming cost V 4 bases and J 0 bases; bases outside gene matches: 17. The length of the CDR3 is 19 residues. This CDR3 reads CASSSSHPFTGGLSYEQYF. The CDR3 DNA reads as TGTGCCAGCAGCTCTAGCCACCCTTTTACAGGGGGGCTCTCCTACGAGCAGTACTTC.

The gene calls are TRBV15 and TRBJ1-1; TRBD1 matches at 7 bases. The germline V gene encodes CDR1 LNHNV and CDR2 YYDKDF (reference sequence). CDR3 length: 13 residues. The junction had 9 bases not matched to a gene; V was cut back by 5 bases and J by 9 bases. CDR3 bases: TGTGCCACCAGCCAAGAGACAGGGATACAAGCTTTCTTT. Encoded protein: CATSQETGIQAFF.

The chain uses TRBV19 and TRBJ2-3; 9 bases map to TRBD1. The CDR3 runs to 15 residues. Germline lookup yields CDR1 LNHDA and CDR2 SQIVND (reference sequence). The ends lost 5 bases at V and 3 bases at J; junction bases unmatched: 6. Written as DNA, the CDR3 is TGTGCCAGTAGTCCAGACAGGGGGGGAACAGATACGCAGTATTTT. This encodes CASSPDRGGTDTQYF.

The CDR3 sequence: CASSGREFEQFF. The CDR3 region has the DNA TGTGCCAGCAGCGGCCGGGAGTTTGAGCAGTTCTTC. The rearrangement joins TRBV14 to TRBJ2-1, with D possibly TRBD2 on 6 matching bases. Per the germline V gene, CDR1 is SGHDN and CDR2 is FVKESK. V was trimmed by 5 bases and J by 9 bases, leaving 11 bases between them. CDR3 size: 12 residues.

This chain links TRBV18 with TRBJ2-1, with 8 bases identical to TRBD1. The CDR3 contains 15 residues. With V trimmed by 6 bases and J by 2 bases, 6 bases remained unmatched. Germline CDR1 is KGHSH and CDR2 is LQKENI. Written as DNA, the CDR3 is TGTGCCAGCTCTCCTGGACAGGGACCCTACAATGAGCAGTTCTTC. Amino acid sequence: CASSPGQGPYNEQFF.

This clone was counted a few times. V gene TRBV7-9 combines with J gene TRBJ1-4; D not certain. Germline loops: CDR1 SEHNR, CDR2 FQNEAQ (reference sequence). This CDR3 comprises 19 residues. The V gene lost 2 bases and the J gene lost 3 bases, with 22 bases spanning the gap. The CDR3 protein is CASSLFRGFSLQANEKLFF. DNA of the CDR3: TGTGCCAGCAGCTTATTCCGGGGATTCTCCTTGCAGGCTAATGAAAAACTGTTTTTT.

CDR3 coding DNA: TGTGCCAGTAGCTTGGAGCGGGAGTCAGATACGCAGTATTTT. Translation: CASSLERESDTQYF. The chain has TRBV19 and TRBJ2-3; 8 bases fit TRBD2. V shed 6 bases and J 4 bases; nucleotides not matched to a gene: 6. Germline V gives CDR1 LNHDA, CDR2 SQIVND (reference sequence). This CDR3 region has 14 residues.

This clone was detected once. The chain recombines TRBV5-3 with TRBJ2-7; TRBD2 agrees at 12 bases. TRBV5-3 falls under the ORF class, with uncertain function. The CDR3 has 18 residues. Germline trimming cut 4 bases from V and 7 bases from J; bases unmatched to any gene: 18. CDR3 DNA: TGTGCCAGAAGCCCTACGACTAGCGGGAGCAGTGCCCTATTGGAGCAGTACTTC. Its translation is CARSPTTSGSSALLEQYF.

The chain links TRBV6-1 to TRBJ2-6, with D hard to call. Germline V lookup: CDR1 MNHNS, CDR2 SASEGT. There are 15 residues in the CDR3. V was shortened by 6 bases and J by 2 bases, with 11 bases between the two germline ends. The CDR3 loop reads CASSDQWAGANVLTF. CDR3 nucleotide sequence: TGTGCCAGCAGCGATCAGTGGGCTGGGGCCAACGTCCTGACTTTC.

This chain joins TRBV27 and TRBJ2-1; D ambiguous. Trimming cost V 0 bases and J 0 bases, with 15 bases left between them. The CDR3 sequence is 18 residues long. Germline-derived CDR1 and CDR2 are MNHEY and SMNVEV (reference sequence). CDR3 protein: CASSLSADIRSSYNEQFF. The CDR3 region has the DNA TGTGCCAGCAGTTTATCCGCAGACATCAGAAGCTCCTACAATGAGCAGTTCTTC.

In its sample, this clone was seen once. Other DNA sequences from this sample encode an identical CDR3 as well. This chain connects TRBV28 to TRBJ2-3; no firm D call. The CDR3 is 15 amino acids. V lost 4 bases and J lost 9, with 20 bases in between. The germline gives CDR1 MDHEN, CDR2 SYDVKM. The CDR3 bases are TGTGCCAGCAGTTCCCCCTCCAGCTTCGGAGACACGCAGTATTTT. Translating gives CASSSPSSFGDTQYF.

The CDR3 reads CASTLGAQGGDEAFF. CDR3 sequence (DNA): TGTGCCAGCACCCTGGGTGCACAGGGGGGGGATGAAGCTTTCTTT. The J gene is TRBJ1-1, the V gene TRBV6-1, with TRBD1 matching 8 bases. The CDR3 runs 15 residues. Germline-derived CDR1 and CDR2 are MNHNS and SASEGT. J lost 7 bases, V lost 7 bases, and 14 bases had no gene match.

The chain carries TRBV20-1 and TRBJ2-7, with TRBD2 matching over 7 bases. Looked up from germline, CDR1 is DFQATT and CDR2 is SNEGSKA (reference sequence). The CDR3 consists of 11 residues. J was trimmed by 7 bases and V by 6 bases; bases with no gene match: 6. CDR3 DNA: TGCAGTGCCGCCGACGGGGGGGAGCAGTACTTC. Protein sequence: CSAADGGEQYF.

The CDR3 here is CASSPQGTGELFF. The CDR3 nucleotides read TGTGCCAGCAGTCCCCAGGGTACCGGGGAGCTGTTTTTT. The genes are TRBV27 and TRBJ2-2; possibly TRBD1 for D (5 bases). The ends were cut back, 5 bases at V and 5 bases at J, with 9 bases in the middle. This CDR3 has 13 amino acids. From germline, CDR1 is MNHEY and CDR2 SMNVEV (reference sequence).

This sequence joins TRBV7-8 and TRBJ2-1, with 8 positions matching TRBD2. J gave up 6 bases and V 7 bases, and 14 bases lay outside the gene matches. The CDR3 is 16 residues long. CDR1 and CDR2 (germline): SGHVS, FQNEAQ. CDR3 sequence (DNA): TGTGCCAGCAACCGGGGATCGCGGGGGGACGGCAATGAGCAGTTCTTC. This sequence encodes CASNRGSRGDGNEQFF.

The chain uses TRBV28 and TRBJ1-4; possible D gene TRBD1, 5 bases. The germline V gene has CDR1 MDHEN and CDR2 SYDVKM. This CDR3 is built from 14 residues. V lost 5 bases and J lost 6, with 13 bases in between. Here the CDR3 reads CASSKPGTDEKLFF. The CDR3, as DNA: TGTGCCAGCAGTAAACCCGGGACGGATGAAAAACTGTTTTTT. Looking up the rest from reference TRBV28 and TRBJ1-4 gives the full variable domain: DVKVTQSSRYLVKRTGEKVFLECVQDMDHENMFWYRQDPGLGLRLIYFSYDVKMKEKGDIPEGYSVSREKKERFSLILESASTNQTSMYLCASSKPGTDEKLFFGSGTQLSVL.

This rearrangement joins TRBV5-8 to TRBJ2-5; D remains unclear. CDR3 size: 13 residues. Germline assignment: CDR1 SGHTS and CDR2 YDEGEE. Trimming stripped 6 bases from V and 5 bases from J, with 14 bases between. The CDR3 region has the DNA TGTGCCAGCACCAAATATCCCAAGGAGACCCAGTACTTC. It translates to CASTKYPKETQYF.

This chain joins TRBV6-5 and TRBJ1-1; 12 bases fit TRBD1. V shed 0 bases, J shed 4 bases, and the junction held 3 bases outside the gene matches. Germline loops: CDR1 MNHEY, CDR2 SVGAGI. There are 16 residues in the CDR3. The chain's CDR3 is CASSYSGTGGITEAFF. The CDR3 nucleotides are TGTGCCAGCAGTTACTCCGGGACAGGGGGCATCACTGAAGCTTTCTTT.